This T cell receptor (beta chain) is drawn from a study of blood T cell repertoires in COVID-19. This clone was recorded a few times. V was pared by 5 bases and J by 6 bases, with 9 bases of the junction left unmatched. Germline V gives CDR1 SGHTA, CDR2 FQGNSA. The CDR3 extends over 14 amino acids. Produced via immunoSEQ multiplex PCR; TCRdb's table is partial and in-frame only. The sample has around 160,000 clones; 70% to 90% are singletons. V gene TRBV7-2 combines with J gene TRBJ2-7; 8 nucleotides agree with TRBD2. The TCR originated in a man aged 55 to 69 with active or convalescent COVID-19. What was sequenced was peripheral blood. CDR3 sequence reads: CASSMRAGEGEQYF. Here the CDR3 DNA reads TGTGCCAGCAGCATGAGAGCGGGAGAGGGCGAGCAGTACTTC.